The rows below give T cell receptor beta chains drawn from one sample of a study of cytomegalovirus exposure and HLA in healthy donors. Measured with immunoSEQ multiplex PCR; TCRdb has only the in-frame clones, and not every one. The table lists roughly 200,000 clones, roughly 86% of them singletons. Sequences were obtained from PBMCs. The receptor source for this set is a man younger than 40 in good health and CMV-seropositive. CDR3s include the opening cysteine and the closing phenylalanine or tryptophan. Fields, in order: D gene, V gene, CDR3 protein. A D gene is named only where the DNA matches it firmly.

TRBD1	TRBV28	CASRDRDRVYEQYF
-	TRBV4-2	CASSQVVVSSYEQYF
TRBD1	TRBV10-3	CAISAGTDNSPLHF
-	TRBV27	CASSRTSTDTQYF
TRBD1	TRBV27	CASSSHRGPDYGYTF
TRBD1	TRBV7-2	CASSTTTGLLRNTGELFF
TRBD1	TRBV15	CATRPGTGINTEAFF
TRBD1	TRBV29-1	CSVPGTGDAATQYF
TRBD2	TRBV6-5	CASRTSRKEFF
-	TRBV2	CASSEGFSGSYEQYF
TRBD2	TRBV4-1	CASSQGLAGASEQFF
-	TRBV6-1	CASREGTVNTEAFF
TRBD1	TRBV18	CASSPPRQGDRTWGEQYF
-	TRBV4-3	CASGSRGSGNTIYF
TRBD1	TRBV5-1	CASSPQGDLYGYTF
TRBD1	TRBV6-6	CASSRDSNQPQHF
TRBD2	TRBV5-1	CASSSTTSGRGQFF
-	TRBV5-4	CASSLQASRTRGRNEQYF
TRBD1	TRBV27	CASSVLQGAHSPLHF
TRBD1	TRBV19	CASSISHRGHEQYF
-	TRBV18	CASSPNGVWGYTF
TRBD1	TRBV30	CAWSVQAGGETQYF
TRBD1	TRBV13	CASSPGQGQQFF
-	TRBV27	CASSLGEQYF
-	TRBV7-2	CASSPRQVSPLHF
-	TRBV6-4	CASSDSDGSEAFF
-	TRBV11-2	CASSFPGRFYGYTF
-	TRBV29-1	CSVLLASYEQYF
TRBD1	TRBV6-5	CATRRGTAAEEQYF
-	TRBV5-1	CASSPEGGISYEQYF
TRBD1	TRBV2	CASRAPGQFNEKLFF
TRBD2	TRBV6-5	CASSYTGLVADTQYF
TRBD2	TRBV7-2	CASSSTSGSTYEQYF
-	TRBV27	CASSLTRTVLSYEQYF
-	TRBV7-6	CASSLAGGHNSPLHF
-	TRBV30	CASSTGAGNTIYF
-	TRBV7-3	CASSWDRGETQYF
-	TRBV18	CASSSGTLDDNEQFF
-	TRBV7-6	CASSLVRSGNNEQFF
TRBD1	TRBV30	CAWDRGTDTQYF
-	TRBV9	CASSVEGVNTGELFF
TRBD2	TRBV9	CASSVTSGSSYNEQFF
-	TRBV7-2	CASSLALGQETQYF
TRBD1	TRBV11-2	CASSPNRGVQEAFF
-	TRBV11-2	CASSFSGSDQPQHF
-	TRBV6-1	CASRSALVIGTEAFF
TRBD2	TRBV7-9	CASQLAGVDEQFF
-	TRBV7-2	CASSLQTGSGNTIYF
TRBD1	TRBV9	CASSPIDRVDGYTF
-	TRBV6-5	CASRDPGLGLNEQFF
TRBD1	TRBV6-5	CASSYDRVRTLHF
-	TRBV14	CASSQDLQEGLLYGYTF
TRBD1	TRBV7-2	CASSGTASSYEQYF
TRBD1	TRBV5-1	CASSLVPLQGDNEQFF
-	TRBV6-5	CASSYPYVDQPRYTF
-	TRBV7-6	CASSPNGGFSSGNTIYF
TRBD1	TRBV6-5	CASSRDRGHSEPQHF